The rows below give T cell receptor beta chains drawn from one sample of a study of T cell responses to AZD1222 COVID-19 vaccine. The repertoire was sequenced with immunoSEQ multiplex PCR; TCRdb's copy has only in-frame clones and lacks some. The repertoire holds 150,000 to 190,000 clones, with 87% as singletons. This material consisted of peripheral blood, taken 28 days after the second AZD1222 dose. The source is an adult who received the AZD1222 COVID-19 vaccine. The CDR3 runs from the conserved cysteine through the conserved F or W. A D gene is named only where the DNA matches it firmly. A row's size may be missing; if present it is once, few, many or a size class.

clone_size	d_call	v_call	j_call	cdr3_aa	cdr3_nt
.	TRBD1	TRBV13	TRBJ2-3	CASSLEGTGGADTQYF	TGTGCCAGCAGCTTAGAGGGGACAGGGGGCGCAGATACGCAGTATTTT
.	.	TRBV18	TRBJ1-1	CASSSSGGEAFF	TGTGCCAGCTCCAGCAGCGGGGGTGAAGCTTTCTTT
.	TRBD1	TRBV28	TRBJ1-1	CASRSTGETEAFF	TGTGCCAGCAGGTCAACAGGGGAGACTGAAGCTTTCTTT
.	TRBD1	TRBV29-1	TRBJ1-1	CSAKGQTTMNTEAFF	TGCAGCGCAAAGGGACAGACTACCATGAACACTGAAGCTTTCTTT
once	TRBD2	TRBV27	TRBJ2-7	CASSLSLTSGSYEQYF	TGTGCCAGCAGTTTATCGTTGACTAGCGGTTCCTACGAGCAGTACTTC
.	.	TRBV6-2/TRBV6-3	TRBJ1-6	CASSYSGVEPLHF	TGTGCCAGCAGTTACTCGGGGGTGGAACCCCTCCACTTT
.	TRBD2	TRBV5-4	TRBJ2-5	CASSLPGTSGRETQYF	TGTGCCAGCAGCCTCCCCGGGACTAGCGGGAGAGAGACCCAGTACTTC
.	.	TRBV27	TRBJ1-5	CASSSSGYSQPQHF	TGTGCCAGCAGTTCGTCAGGGTACAGCCAGCCCCAGCATTTT
.	.	TRBV19	TRBJ1-6	CASKTLGSPLHF	TGTGCCAGTAAAACCTTGGGGTCACCCCTCCACTTT
.	TRBD1	TRBV19	TRBJ1-2	CASSNRGLAVEDGYTF	TGTGCCAGTAGCAACAGGGGGCTGGCGGTCGAGGATGGCTACACCTTC
once	TRBD1	TRBV6-1	TRBJ1-5	CASSVQGQSYSNQPQHF	TGTGCCAGCAGTGTACAGGGGCAATCTTATAGCAATCAGCCCCAGCATTTT
.	TRBD2	TRBV6-2/TRBV6-3	TRBJ2-1	CASSYNFGRSSYNEQFF	TGTGCCAGCAGTTACAATTTCGGGAGGAGCTCCTACAATGAGCAGTTCTTC
once	TRBD1	TRBV5-6	TRBJ2-3	CASTRTGRADTQYF	TGTGCCAGCACCAGGACAGGGCGGGCAGATACGCAGTATTTT
.	.	TRBV18	TRBJ2-3	CASSPVRDTQYF	TGTGCCAGCTCACCGGTACGAGATACGCAGTATTTT
.	TRBD1	TRBV19	TRBJ1-4	CASSKGASEKLFF	TGTGCCAGTAGCAAGGGGGCGAGTGAAAAACTGTTTTTT
.	.	TRBV5-1	TRBJ2-2	CASRLQATTGELFF	TGCGCCAGCAGGCTTCAGGCAACCACCGGGGAGCTGTTTTTT
.	TRBD1	TRBV18	TRBJ2-5	CASSRGQRETQYF	TGTGCCAGCTCACGGGGACAGCGGGAGACCCAGTACTTC
once	TRBD2	TRBV28	TRBJ2-7	CASAKGTSLGEQYF	TGTGCCAGCGCTAAAGGGACTAGCTTGGGCGAGCAGTACTTC
few	.	TRBV15	TRBJ1-1	CATSREQFDTEAFF	TGTGCCACCAGCAGAGAACAGTTTGACACTGAAGCTTTCTTT
.	.	TRBV5-1	TRBJ2-3	CASRGADTDTQYF	TGCGCCAGCAGGGGGGCGGACACAGATACGCAGTATTTT
.	.	TRBV4-1	TRBJ2-7	CASSLTRGDSYEQYF	TGCGCCAGCAGCCTCACCCGAGGGGATTCCTACGAGCAGTACTTC
.	.	TRBV7-2	TRBJ2-5	CASSFGGRSEETQYF	TGTGCCAGCAGCTTTGGGGGACGCTCCGAAGAGACCCAGTACTTC
.	.	TRBV5-6	TRBJ2-7	CASQSGLSSYEQYF	TGTGCCAGCCAAAGCGGGCTTAGCTCCTACGAGCAGTACTTC
.	.	TRBV5-1	TRBJ1-1	CASRWGDNTEAFF	TGCGCCAGCAGATGGGGGGACAACACTGAAGCTTTCTTT
.	.	TRBV19	TRBJ2-3	CASMAGSRDTQYF	TGTGCCAGTATGGCCGGGAGTAGAGATACGCAGTATTTT
.	.	TRBV27	TRBJ2-7	CASRPGPIPYEQYF	TGTGCCAGCAGACCCGGACCAATACCCTACGAGCAGTACTTC
.	TRBD2	TRBV7-2	TRBJ2-2	CASSPMAGDRGELFF	TGTGCCAGCAGCCCCATGGCGGGAGACCGCGGGGAGCTGTTTTTT
few	.	TRBV27	TRBJ2-7	CASSPYSYEQYF	TGTGCCAGCAGTCCGTACAGCTACGAGCAGTACTTC
.	TRBD1	TRBV5-1	TRBJ1-1	CASSIGTGTMNTEAFF	TGCGCCAGCAGCATAGGGACAGGGACTATGAACACTGAAGCTTTCTTT
once	TRBD2	TRBV29-1	TRBJ2-1	CSVDRLARPDGPNNEQFF	TGCAGCGTTGATAGACTAGCGAGACCCGACGGACCGAACAATGAGCAGTTCTTC
.	TRBD1	TRBV27	TRBJ1-5	CASSSLIGTGDNQPQHF	TGTGCCAGCAGTTCGCTCATAGGGACAGGGGACAATCAGCCCCAGCATTTT
.	.	TRBV6-5	TRBJ2-7	CASRQGSGPYEQYF	TGTGCCAGCAGGCAGGGGAGCGGACCCTACGAGCAGTACTTC
.	.	TRBV19	TRBJ1-4	CASRSPSTATNEKLFF	TGTGCCAGTAGGTCCCCCTCCACCGCGACTAATGAAAAACTGTTTTTT
.	.	TRBV7-2	TRBJ2-1	CASSLASGFLYNEQFF	TGTGCCAGCAGCTTAGCCTCAGGGTTTTTATACAATGAGCAGTTCTTC
.	.	TRBV6-5	TRBJ2-7	CASRGVSYEQYF	TGTGCCAGCAGAGGGGTATCCTACGAGCAGTACTTC
.	TRBD2	TRBV27	TRBJ2-1	CASSFRGVAEIYNEQFF	TGTGCCAGCAGTTTCCGGGGGGTAGCGGAGATATACAATGAGCAGTTCTTC
once	.	TRBV28	TRBJ2-5	CASSPGGYQETQYF	TGTGCCAGCAGCCCTGGGGGGTACCAAGAGACCCAGTACTTC
once	TRBD1	TRBV6-5	TRBJ1-2	CASSYGRGVRGYTF	TGTGCCAGCAGTTACGGCAGGGGGGTGAGAGGCTACACCTTC
.	TRBD2	TRBV18	TRBJ2-3	CASSRSAGADTQYF	TGTGCCAGCTCAAGGTCAGCGGGAGCAGATACGCAGTATTTT
.	TRBD2	TRBV2	TRBJ2-5	CATTSSGGKETQYF	TGTGCCACCACTAGCAGCGGGGGTAAAGAGACCCAGTACTTC
few	.	TRBV7-7	TRBJ2-3	CASSLIPRGTQYF	TGTGCTAGCAGCTTAATCCCGAGGGGTACGCAGTATTTT
.	TRBD1	TRBV27	TRBJ1-1	CASSLRTGYEAFF	TGTGCCAGCAGTTTAAGGACAGGGTATGAAGCTTTCTTT
.	.	TRBV28	TRBJ2-2	CASSLQAGELFF	TGTGCCAGCAGTTTACAGGCCGGGGAGCTGTTTTTT
.	.	TRBV19	TRBJ2-7	CASSGGTHEQYF	TGTGCCAGTAGTGGGGGAACCCACGAGCAGTACTTC
.	TRBD1	TRBV9	TRBJ1-1	CASSRRGVGPGSRRGMNTEAFF	TGTGCCAGCAGCCGCAGGGGGGTGGGACCGGGGAGTCGACGAGGCATGAACACTGAAGCTTTCTTT
.	.	TRBV6-5	TRBJ2-2	CASSSGVGTGELFF	TGTGCCAGCAGCTCAGGGGTGGGCACCGGGGAGCTGTTTTTT
.	TRBD1	TRBV14	TRBJ2-5	CASSPDRGTQYF	TGTGCCAGCAGCCCGGACAGGGGGACCCAGTACTTC
.	TRBD2	TRBV12-5	TRBJ2-1	CASGSLAGVDEQFF	TGTGCTAGTGGTTCATTAGCGGGAGTGGATGAGCAGTTCTTC
.	TRBD1	TRBV6-2/TRBV6-3	TRBJ1-1	CASSARGRVNTEAFF	TGTGCCAGCAGTGCGAGGGGGCGGGTGAACACTGAAGCTTTCTTT
.	.	TRBV11-2	TRBJ1-2	CASSLAPTGVGGYTF	TGTGCCAGCAGCTTAGCCCCAACGGGGGTCGGTGGCTACACCTTC
.	TRBD2	TRBV28	TRBJ2-2	CASSSGGTNTGELFF	TGTGCCAGCAGTTCCGGGGGGACGAACACCGGGGAGCTGTTTTTT
.	.	TRBV28	TRBJ2-1	CASSPMGGNEQFF	TGTGCCAGCAGTCCGATGGGGGGAAATGAGCAGTTCTTC
.	TRBD1	TRBV24-1	TRBJ1-5	CATSDETGFQPQHF	TGTGCCACCAGTGACGAGACAGGGTTTCAGCCCCAGCATTTT
.	.	TRBV28	TRBJ2-6	CASSSSGGANVLTF	TGTGCCAGCAGTTCCTCGGGTGGGGCCAACGTCCTGACTTTC
.	.	TRBV4-3	TRBJ1-1	CASSQGALTNTEAFF	TGCGCCAGCAGCCAAGGTGCCCTTACGAACACTGAAGCTTTCTTT
once	.	TRBV5-1	TRBJ2-1	CASSLSGTSSEQFF	TGCGCCAGCAGCTTGTCGGGGACCTCCTCAGAGCAGTTCTTC
.	.	TRBV7-2	TRBJ2-7	CASSPPVKRVNEQYF	TGTGCCAGCAGCCCCCCGGTCAAGCGGGTCAACGAGCAGTACTTC